The sequence of this T cell receptor (beta chain) was determined in a study of blood T cell repertoires in COVID-19. Turning to the study itself: The study drew acute and convalescent COVID-19 samples from the United States, Italy and Spain. The analysed material was cDNA or gDNA that came from T cells, B-cell-depleted T cells, or PBMCs.

The CDR3 has 17 amino acids. Germline-derived CDR1 and CDR2 are SGDLS and YYNGEE. V lost 0 bases and J lost 4, with 16 bases in between. As handled by the study authors: From reference gene primer amplification, estimates of nucleated cell counts were derived. Using immunoSEQ multiplex PCR, the repertoire was profiled, and TCRdb retains in-frame clones only, with some absent. The V and J calls and clone size were taken over from that table, and D and trimming were inferred from the DNA. The table shows a few hundred thousand clones, with approximately 81% occurring only once. This clone appeared once.

The sequence was collected from a woman between 18 and 29 years old with acute or convalescent COVID-19. This chain connects TRBV9 to TRBJ2-2, with D possibly matching TRBD2 (6 bases). Sequencing input: peripheral blood. The CDR3 DNA reads TGTGCCAGCAGCGTAGATCCCGCGGGGCATGGCACCGGGGAGCTGTTTTTT. It specifies CASSVDPAGHGTGELFF.